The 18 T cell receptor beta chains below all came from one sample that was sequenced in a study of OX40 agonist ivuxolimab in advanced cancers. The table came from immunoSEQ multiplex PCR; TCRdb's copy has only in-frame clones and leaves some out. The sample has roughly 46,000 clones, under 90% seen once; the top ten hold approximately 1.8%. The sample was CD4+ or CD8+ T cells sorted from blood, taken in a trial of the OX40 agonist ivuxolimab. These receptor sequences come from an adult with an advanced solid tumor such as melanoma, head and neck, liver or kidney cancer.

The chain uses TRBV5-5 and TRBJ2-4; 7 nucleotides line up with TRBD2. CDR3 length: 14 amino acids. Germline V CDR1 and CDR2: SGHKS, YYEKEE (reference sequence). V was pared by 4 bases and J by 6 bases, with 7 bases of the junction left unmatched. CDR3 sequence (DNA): TGTGCCAGCAGCCCACGGGGGGAGGGAAACATTCAGTACTTC. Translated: CASSPRGEGNIQYF.

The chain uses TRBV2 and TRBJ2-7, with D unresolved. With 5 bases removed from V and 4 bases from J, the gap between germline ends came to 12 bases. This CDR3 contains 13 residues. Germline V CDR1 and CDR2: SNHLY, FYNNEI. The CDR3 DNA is TGTGCCAGCAGTCGAAGGCGAGATTACGAGCAGTACTTC. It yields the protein CASSRRRDYEQYF. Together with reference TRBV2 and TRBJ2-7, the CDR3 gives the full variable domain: EPEVTQTPSHQVTQMGQEVILRCVPISNHLYFYWYRQILGQKVEFLVSFYNNEISEKSEIFDDQFSVERPDGSNFTLKIRSTKLEDSAMYFCASSRRRDYEQYFGPGTRLTVT.

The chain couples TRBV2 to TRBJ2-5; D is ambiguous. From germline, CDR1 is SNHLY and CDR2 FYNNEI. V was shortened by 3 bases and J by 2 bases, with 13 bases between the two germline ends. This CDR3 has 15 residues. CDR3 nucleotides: TGTGCCAGCAGTGAGAGAGTTTTTTCACAAGAGACCCAGTACTTC. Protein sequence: CASSERVFSQETQYF.

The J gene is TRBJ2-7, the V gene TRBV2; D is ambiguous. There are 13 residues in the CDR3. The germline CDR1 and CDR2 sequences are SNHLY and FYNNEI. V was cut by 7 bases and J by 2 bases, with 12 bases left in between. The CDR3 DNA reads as TGTGCCAGCACATCGCTAGGCACCTACGAGCAGTACTTC. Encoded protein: CASTSLGTYEQYF.

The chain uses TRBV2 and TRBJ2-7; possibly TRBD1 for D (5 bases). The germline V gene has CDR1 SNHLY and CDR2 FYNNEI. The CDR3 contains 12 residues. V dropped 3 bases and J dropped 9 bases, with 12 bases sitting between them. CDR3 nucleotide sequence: TGTGCCAGCAGTGACTCACAGGTCGGGCAGTACTTC. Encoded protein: CASSDSQVGQYF.

This chain's CDR3 is CASSLVAGDTGELFF. For the CDR3, the DNA is TGTGCCAGCAGCTTAGTAGCGGGAGACACCGGGGAGCTGTTTTTT. This chain links TRBV7-2 with TRBJ2-2; 9 bases are a match to TRBD2. The CDR3 contains 15 residues. V gave up 1 base and J gave up 3 bases; unmatched junction bases: 0. Germline loops: CDR1 SGHTA, CDR2 FQGNSA. Full variable domain (rest looked up from reference TRBV7-2 and TRBJ2-2): GAGVSQSPSNKVTEKGKDVELRCDPISGHTALYWYRQSLGQGLEFLIYFQGNSAPDKSGLPSDRFSAERTGGSVSTLTIQRTQQEDSAVYLCASSLVAGDTGELFFGEGSRLTVL.

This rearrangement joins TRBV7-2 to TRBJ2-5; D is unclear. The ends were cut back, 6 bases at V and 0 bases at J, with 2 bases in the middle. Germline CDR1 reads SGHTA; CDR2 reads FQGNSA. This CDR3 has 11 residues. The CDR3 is CASRNQETQYF. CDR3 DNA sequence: TGTGCCAGCAGGAACCAAGAGACCCAGTACTTC.

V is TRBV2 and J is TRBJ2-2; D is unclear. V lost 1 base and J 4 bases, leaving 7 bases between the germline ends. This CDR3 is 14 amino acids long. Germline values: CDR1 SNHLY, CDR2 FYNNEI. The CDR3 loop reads CASSEGHPTGELFF. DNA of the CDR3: TGTGCCAGCAGTGAAGGGCACCCCACCGGGGAGCTGTTTTTT.

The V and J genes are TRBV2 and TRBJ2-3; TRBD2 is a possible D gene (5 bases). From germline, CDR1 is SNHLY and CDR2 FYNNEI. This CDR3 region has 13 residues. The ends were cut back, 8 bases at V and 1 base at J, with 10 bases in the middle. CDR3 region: CASRRAGTDTQYF. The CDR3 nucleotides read TGTGCCAGCCGAAGAGCGGGCACAGATACGCAGTATTTT.

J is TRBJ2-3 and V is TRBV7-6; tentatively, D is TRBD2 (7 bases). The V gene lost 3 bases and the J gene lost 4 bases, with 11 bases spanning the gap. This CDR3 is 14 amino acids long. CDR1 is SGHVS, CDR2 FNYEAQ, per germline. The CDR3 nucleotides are TGTGCCAGCAGCTTTGGAGGGGGGGCAGATACGCAGTATTTT. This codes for CASSFGGGADTQYF.

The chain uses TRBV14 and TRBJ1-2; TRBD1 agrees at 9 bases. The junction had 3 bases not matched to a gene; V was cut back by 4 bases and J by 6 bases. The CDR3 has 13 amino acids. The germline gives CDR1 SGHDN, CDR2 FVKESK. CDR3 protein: CASSPRDRDGYTF. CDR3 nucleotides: TGTGCCAGCAGCCCCCGGGACAGGGATGGCTACACCTTC. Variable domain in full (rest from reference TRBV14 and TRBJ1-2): EAGVTQFPSHSVIEKGQTVTLRCDPISGHDNLYWYRRVMGKEIKFLLHFVKESKQDESGMPNNRFLAERTGGTYSTLKVQPAELEDSGVYFCASSPRDRDGYTFGSGTRLTVV.

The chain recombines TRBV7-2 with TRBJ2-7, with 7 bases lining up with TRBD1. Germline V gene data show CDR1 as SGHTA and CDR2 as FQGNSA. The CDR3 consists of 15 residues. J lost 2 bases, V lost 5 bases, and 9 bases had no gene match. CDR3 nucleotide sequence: TGTGCCAGCAGCCTGATGTTGGGACAGACCTACGAGCAGTACTTC. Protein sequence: CASSLMLGQTYEQYF.

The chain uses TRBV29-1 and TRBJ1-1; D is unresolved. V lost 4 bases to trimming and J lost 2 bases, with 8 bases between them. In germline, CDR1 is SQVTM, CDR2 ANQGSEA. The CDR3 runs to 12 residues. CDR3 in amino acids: CSVVSGNTEAFF. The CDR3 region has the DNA TGCAGCGTTGTCTCGGGAAACACTGAAGCTTTCTTT.

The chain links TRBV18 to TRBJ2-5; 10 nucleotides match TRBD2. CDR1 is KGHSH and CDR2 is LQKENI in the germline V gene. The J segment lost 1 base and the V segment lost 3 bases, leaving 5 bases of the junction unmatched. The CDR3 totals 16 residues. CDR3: CASSPSGGPVQETQYF. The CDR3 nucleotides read TGTGCCAGCTCACCTAGCGGGGGGCCCGTCCAAGAGACCCAGTACTTC.

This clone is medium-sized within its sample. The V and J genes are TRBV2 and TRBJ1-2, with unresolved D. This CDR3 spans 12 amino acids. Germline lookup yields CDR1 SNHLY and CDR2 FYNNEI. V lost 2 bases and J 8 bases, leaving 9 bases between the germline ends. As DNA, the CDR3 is TGTGCCAGCAGTGAACACGGGTACGGCTACACCTTC. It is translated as CASSEHGYGYTF.

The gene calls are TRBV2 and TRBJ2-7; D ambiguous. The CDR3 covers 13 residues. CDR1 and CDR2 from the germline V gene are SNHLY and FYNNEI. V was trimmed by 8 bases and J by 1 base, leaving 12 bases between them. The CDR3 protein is CASCRLASYEQYF. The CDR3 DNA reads TGTGCCAGCTGTCGGCTGGCATCCTACGAGCAGTACTTC.

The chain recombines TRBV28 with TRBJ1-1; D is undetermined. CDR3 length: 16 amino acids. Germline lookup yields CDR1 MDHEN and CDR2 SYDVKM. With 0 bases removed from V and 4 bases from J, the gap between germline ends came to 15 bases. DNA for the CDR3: TGTGCCAGCAGTTTATGGGGCCGGGCAGCGAGCACTGAAGCTTTCTTT. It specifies CASSLWGRAASTEAFF.

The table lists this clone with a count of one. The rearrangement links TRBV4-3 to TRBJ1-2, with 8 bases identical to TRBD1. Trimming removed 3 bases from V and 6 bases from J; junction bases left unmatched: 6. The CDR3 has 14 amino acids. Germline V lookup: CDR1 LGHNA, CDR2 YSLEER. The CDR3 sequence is CASSQWTGRDGYTF. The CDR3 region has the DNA TGCGCCAGCAGCCAGTGGACAGGGCGGGATGGCTACACCTTC.